This T cell receptor (beta chain) was found in a study of post-analysis software for immune sequencing data. Study findings and constraints: Patients showed TRBV5-6, TRBV5-1 and TRBV20-1 among 4 or 5 TRBV segments more frequent than in controls. Comparison with controls showed significantly lower normalized Chao1 diversity in multiple sclerosis patients.

Presence of unique molecular identifiers characterized the TCR beta cDNA libraries. TCRdb re-called the PCR reads through MiXCR, storing one row per CDR3 protein. The data hold fewer than 700,000 distinct CDR3 sequences, with around 47% observed a single time. This clonotype has more than one count but fewer than ten. The antigen is undetermined. CDR1 and CDR2 (germline): SEHNR, FQNEAQ (reference sequence). The CDR3 length is 15 residues. V was shortened by 7 bases and J by 1 base, with 16 bases between the two germline ends. The clonotype comes from a girl aged 10-17 years with multiple sclerosis. Sequencing was performed on blood. This chain links TRBV7-9 with TRBJ2-5, with D possibly TRBD2 on 5 matching bases. CDR3 nucleotide sequence: TGTGCCAGCACCCTACGAGGGCAGATCCAAGAGACCCAGTACTTC. Residues: CASTLRGQIQETQYF.